This T cell receptor beta chain was profiled in a study of OX40 agonist ivuxolimab in advanced cancers. Study results and limitations: Researchers report that CD8+ T cells had, on average, more expanded clones than CD4+.

Turning to this clone: Its antigen remains unknown.

Here immunoSEQ multiplex PCR was the method, and the copy in TCRdb shows in-frame clones only, minus some. This sample has 45,000 to 50,000 clones, with 80% to 85% found just once. The germline V gene has CDR1 MGHRA and CDR2 YSYEKL. This CDR3 contains 15 residues. Trimming left V 1 base short and J 3 bases short, with 13 bases between. Sequencing was performed on CD4+ or CD8+ T cells sorted from blood, taken in a trial of the OX40 agonist ivuxolimab. The sequence came from an adult with an advanced solid tumor such as melanoma, head and neck, liver or kidney cancer. The chain uses TRBV4-1 and TRBJ2-7, with a weak D call TRBD2 (7 bases). The CDR3 here is CASSQVGRGHYEQYF. DNA of the CDR3: TGCGCCAGCAGCCAAGTAGGGCGGGGGCACTACGAGCAGTACTTC.